A single sample gave rise to the 30 T cell receptor beta chains below, sequenced in a study of metastatic and nonmetastatic thyroid tumors. TCRdb re-called the PCR reads with MiXCR. The profile shows about 30,000 clones, around 25% of them singletons. Every patient underwent thyroid surgery untreated. The sequencing input was blood. The origin of the receptors is a female donor with papillary thyroid cancer or a benign thyroid nodule (not recorded which). Some clones in this sample may be carry-over from other donors' samples.

This clone was counted between two and nine times. Other DNA sequences from this sample encode an identical CDR3 as well. The V gene is TRBV28, the J gene TRBJ1-2; TRBD1 aligns across 9 bases. There are 16 residues in the CDR3. Germline V lookup: CDR1 MDHEN, CDR2 SYDVKM. The J segment lost 4 bases and the V segment lost 5 bases, leaving 11 bases of the junction unmatched. CDR3 sequence reads: CASSETGGTPLYGYTF. The DNA for the CDR3 is TGTGCCAGCAGTGAGACAGGGGGAACCCCCCTCTATGGCTACACCTTC.

This clone has ten or more counts. The chain links TRBV18 to TRBJ1-4; the match to TRBD1 covers 7 bases. CDR3 length: 14 residues. Germline V lookup: CDR1 KGHSH, CDR2 LQKENI. The V and J ends lost 6 bases and 8 bases, in that order; junction bases with no gene match: 9. CDR3: CASSPTGLGEKLFF. CDR3 in DNA: TGTGCCAGCTCGCCGACAGGGTTGGGAGAAAAACTGTTTTTT.

This rearrangement joins TRBV2 to TRBJ2-3; 16 positions agree with TRBD2. Germline V gene lookup returns CDR1 SNHLY and CDR2 FYNNEI. J was trimmed by 0 bases and V by 6 bases; bases with no gene match: 9. CDR3 length: 19 residues. In nucleotides, the CDR3 is TGTGCCAGCAGGGAACCCGGGACTAGCGGGAGGGGGAGCACAGATACGCAGTATTTT. Translation: CASREPGTSGRGSTDTQYF.

This clone was detected many times. The V call is TRBV27, the J call TRBJ2-1; a possible D gene is TRBD2 (5 bases). V lost 3 bases, J lost 4 bases, and 13 bases lay in between. The germline CDR1 and CDR2 sequences are MNHEY and SMNVEV (reference sequence). The CDR3 totals 15 residues. This CDR3 reads CASSFGSGTYNEQFF. The CDR3 DNA is TGTGCCAGCAGTTTCGGCAGCGGCACTTACAATGAGCAGTTCTTC.

This clone was observed at least ten times. J is TRBJ1-6 and V is TRBV18; the D gene is possibly TRBD1 (6 bases). The CDR3 length is 15 residues. Trimming took off 4 bases at V and 7 bases at J, with 14 bases between the two ends. Germline loops: CDR1 KGHSH, CDR2 LQKENI. The CDR3, as DNA: TGTGCCAGCTCACTATCCGGGACAATCAATTCACCCCTCCACTTT. It encodes CASSLSGTINSPLHF.

The chain couples TRBV20-1 to TRBJ2-2, with a possible D match to TRBD1 (5 bases). Between the trimmed V and J ends, which lost 0 bases and 5 bases, there was a span of 10 bases. The CDR3 spans 14 residues. The germline gives CDR1 DFQATT, CDR2 SNEGSKA (reference sequence). CDR3: CSARDPGSTGELFF. As DNA, the CDR3 is TGCAGTGCTAGAGATCCAGGGTCTACCGGGGAGCTGTTTTTT.

This clone has a handful of counts. The CDR3 DNA sequence: TGTGCCAGCACTACATTACAGGGTCTCTACGAGCAGTACTTC. Protein sequence: CASTTLQGLYEQYF. The chain is built from TRBV6-1 and TRBJ2-7; tentatively, D is TRBD1 (6 bases). Looked up from germline, CDR1 is MNHNS and CDR2 is SASEGT. The CDR3 runs to 14 residues. V shed 7 bases and J shed 3 bases, with 16 bases lying between them.

The chain joins TRBV7-9 to TRBJ1-1; 9 bases align to TRBD1. The germline gives CDR1 SEHNR, CDR2 FQNEAQ (reference sequence). CDR3 length: 14 residues. V trimming: 5 bases; J trimming: 6 bases; junction bases outside the gene matches: 7. CDR3 amino acids: CASSRWTGDAEAFF. The CDR3 bases are TGTGCCAGCAGCCGCTGGACAGGGGACGCTGAAGCTTTCTTT. Full variable domain (outside the CDR3, taken from reference TRBV7-9 and TRBJ1-1): DTGVSQNPRHKITKRGQNVTFRCDPISEHNRLYWYRQTLGQGPEFLTYFQNEAQLEKSRLLSDRFSAERPKGSFSTLEIQRTEQGDSAMYLCASSRWTGDAEAFFGQGTRLTVV.

This clone was recorded many times. The chain couples TRBV5-6 to TRBJ2-6, with 8 bases aligning to TRBD1. After removal of 2 bases from V and 2 bases from J, the junction contained 0 bases not matched to a gene. Looked up from germline, CDR1 is SGHDT and CDR2 is YYEEEE. The CDR3 spans 15 residues. As DNA, the CDR3 is TGTGCCAGCAGCTTCAGGGGGCCTGGGGCCAACGTCCTGACTTTC. Translated: CASSFRGPGANVLTF.

This clone was picked up many times. V gene TRBV7-9 combines with J gene TRBJ1-4; the match to TRBD1 covers 8 bases. The CDR3 contains 15 residues. CDR1 is SEHNR and CDR2 is FQNEAQ in the germline V gene (reference sequence). After removal of 5 bases from V and 3 bases from J, the junction contained 5 bases not matched to a gene. CDR3 in DNA: TGTGCCAGCAGCCCAGGGGGCAGCTCTAATGAAAAACTGTTTTTT. As protein: CASSPGGSSNEKLFF. Full variable domain (remainder filled in from reference TRBV7-9 and TRBJ1-4): DTGVSQNPRHKITKRGQNVTFRCDPISEHNRLYWYRQTLGQGPEFLTYFQNEAQLEKSRLLSDRFSAERPKGSFSTLEIQRTEQGDSAMYLCASSPGGSSNEKLFFGSGTQLSVL.

This clone has a count of ten or more. The V call is TRBV6-5, the J call TRBJ1-4; no definite D call. CDR1 is MNHEY and CDR2 is SVGAGI in the germline V gene. CDR3 length equals 14 residues. Trimming pared 0 bases from V and 6 bases from J, leaving 8 bases between. The CDR3 DNA reads TGTGCCAGCAGTTACTCCGGCCGTGATGAAAAACTGTTTTTT. This codes for CASSYSGRDEKLFF.

The sample holds many counts of this clone. The genes are TRBV9 and TRBJ1-1; D remains unclear. Trimming removed 5 bases at V and 5 bases at J, with 10 bases between. CDR1 is SGDLS, CDR2 YYNGEE, per germline. CDR3 length: 12 residues. The CDR3 loop is CASRGGGTEAFF. Here the CDR3 DNA reads TGTGCCAGCAGGGGTGGAGGAACTGAAGCTTTCTTT.

This chain links TRBV5-6 with TRBJ2-7, with D possibly being TRBD1 or TRBD2 (5 bases each). Germline V gene data show CDR1 as SGHDT and CDR2 as YYEEEE. Trimming stripped 6 bases from V and 5 bases from J, with 27 bases between. The CDR3 is made up of 17 amino acids. CDR3 protein: CASNRRTTGTYNHEQYF. In DNA form, the CDR3 reads TGTGCCAGCAACCGCCGCACAACCGGGACGTATAACCACGAGCAGTACTTC.

This clone appeared many times. This chain joins TRBV19 and TRBJ1-5, with D tentatively TRBD1 (5 bases). Germline loops: CDR1 LNHDA, CDR2 SQIVND (reference sequence). The length of the CDR3 is 14 residues. V gave up 5 bases and J gave up 1 base, with 9 bases separating them. The CDR3 nucleotides are TGTGCCAGTAGTCAAGGGGTAAGCAATCAGCCCCAGCATTTT. Translation gives CASSQGVSNQPQHF.

This clone was detected many times. The V call is TRBV2, the J call TRBJ1-6; D remains unclear. CDR1 is SNHLY and CDR2 is FYNNEI in the germline V gene. The CDR3 covers 16 residues. The V and J ends lost 6 bases and 7 bases respectively, with 19 bases between them. The CDR3 region has the DNA TGTGCCAGCAGCATAATGGGCGGGGTCACGAATTCACCCCTCCACTTT. This sequence encodes CASSIMGGVTNSPLHF.

This clone was detected ten times or more. This sequence joins TRBV6-1 and TRBJ2-1, with 7 bases matching TRBD2. Germline V lookup: CDR1 MNHNS, CDR2 SASEGT. CDR3 length: 15 residues. The V and J ends lost 2 bases and 5 bases, in that order; junction bases with no gene match: 6. The CDR3 here is CASSEWASGHNEQFF. The CDR3 DNA is TGTGCCAGCAGTGAATGGGCTAGCGGACACAATGAGCAGTTCTTC.

This clone has at least ten counts. The chain employs TRBV5-1 and TRBJ2-2; 8 bases align to TRBD2. With V trimmed by 4 bases and J by 3 bases, 5 bases remained unmatched. Germline V gene sequence: CDR1 SGHRS, CDR2 YFSETQ. CDR3 size: 15 residues. This CDR3 is CASSQRGPDTGELFF. The DNA for the CDR3 is TGCGCCAGCAGCCAGCGGGGGCCCGACACCGGGGAGCTGTTTTTT.

This clone has just a few counts. The missing conserved phenylalanine or tryptophan at the end of this CDR3 makes a read error likely. This chain connects TRBV19 to TRBJ2-1, with TRBD1 matching over 8 bases. The CDR3 sequence is 14 residues long. Germline CDR1 is LNHDA and CDR2 is SQIVND (reference sequence). The CDR3 here is CAGSLGQGVHEQFL. The CDR3 DNA reads as TGTGCCGGTAGTCTAGGACAGGGAGTTCATGAGCAGTTCCTC.

The chain has TRBV6-1 and TRBJ1-6; D is ambiguous. The CDR3 has 16 residues. Germline lookup yields CDR1 MNHNS and CDR2 SASEGT. V lost 5 bases to trimming and J lost 2 bases, with 13 bases between them. The CDR3 sequence: CASSSRLGAYNSPLHF. Written as DNA, the CDR3 is TGTGCCAGCAGTAGCCGTCTCGGCGCCTATAATTCACCCCTCCACTTT.

This clone was observed a handful of times. Possible read error: a much larger clone is one base away. This chain links TRBV12-3 or TRBV12-4 with TRBJ1-1; D is uncertain. This CDR3 is 13 amino acids long. DNA for the CDR3: TGTGCCGGCAGTTTAAAGTCGAACACTGAAGCTTTCTTT. Translated, it gives CAGSLKSNTEAFF.

The chain combines TRBV19 with TRBJ2-5; D is perhaps TRBD1 or TRBD2 (5 bases each). CDR3 length equals 16 residues. V was clipped by 5 bases and J by 8 bases, with 24 bases between them. Germline V gene data show CDR1 as LNHDA and CDR2 as SQIVND (reference sequence). The CDR3 nucleotides read TGTGCCAGTAGTTGGCGAGGGGCCGCTCCGGCGTATACCCAGTACTTC. It translates to CASSWRGAAPAYTQYF.

On this clone: At one boundary the junction diverges from the germline segment, which might be a read error. The rearrangement uses TRBV7-9 and TRBJ2-5; tentative D call: TRBD1 (6 bases). The CDR3 is 16 residues long. Per the germline V gene, CDR1 is SEHNR and CDR2 is FQNEAQ (reference sequence). This CDR3 reads CASSLGRRPAGETQHF. In DNA, the CDR3 is TGTGCCAGCAGCTTAGGACGGCGACCAGCAGGGGAGACCCAGCACTTC. The full variable domain, rest sourced from reference TRBV7-9 and TRBJ2-5, is DTGVSQNPRHKITKRGQNVTFRCDPISEHNRLYWYRQTLGQGPEFLTYFQNEAQLEKSRLLSDRFSAERPKGSFSTLEIQRTEQGDSAMYLCASSLGRRPAGETQHFGPGTRLLVL.

The genes are TRBV20-1 and TRBJ2-7, with TRBD2 identical over 15 bases. The J segment lost 4 bases and the V segment lost 3 bases, leaving 1 base of the junction unmatched. Germline values: CDR1 DFQATT, CDR2 SNEGSKA (reference sequence). The CDR3 is 14 residues long. CDR3 in DNA: TGCAGTGCTAGGGGGACTAGCGGGAGGTACGAGCAGTACTTC. Amino acid sequence: CSARGTSGRYEQYF.

Points on this clone: A much larger clonotype is one base distant, so this may be a read error. This sequence joins TRBV29-1 and TRBJ1-4; 8 bases map to TRBD1. Germline CDR1 and CDR2: SQVTM and ANQGSEA. This CDR3 has 12 residues. V lost 5 bases and J lost 7; bases outside the gene matches: 3. As DNA, the CDR3 is TGCAGCGTTTTTACAGGGGGTGAAAAACTGTTTTTT. Translation gives CSVFTGGEKLFF.

This clone was detected many times. V is TRBV7-2 and J is TRBJ1-3; D is ambiguous. The germline V gene encodes CDR1 SGHTA and CDR2 FQGNSA. This CDR3 is 14 amino acids long. Deletions cut 5 bases from V and 1 base from J, with 9 bases between. Written as DNA, the CDR3 is TGTGCCAGCAGCACCCGGACGTCTGGAAACACCATATATTTT. Translating it yields CASSTRTSGNTIYF.

Turning to this clone: A much larger clone is a single base away; this may be a read error. This chain uses TRBV6-1 with TRBJ1-2; tentatively, D is TRBD1 (6 bases). Per the germline V gene, CDR1 is MNHNS and CDR2 is SASEGT. The length of the CDR3 is 15 residues. The ends were cut back, 7 bases at V and 4 bases at J, with 19 bases in the middle. The CDR3 nucleotides read TGTGCCAGCATTGACGGGGGGGGCGCGGGCTATGGCTACACCTTC. It translates to CASIDGGGAGYGYTF.

CDR3 region: CASSIGTGLSNEQFF. CDR3 coding DNA: TGTGCCAGCAGCATCGGGACGGGCCTATCGAATGAGCAGTTCTTC. The chain joins TRBV11-1 to TRBJ2-1; D is perhaps TRBD1 or TRBD2 (5 bases each). Germline loops: CDR1 SGHAT, CDR2 FQDESV (reference sequence). V lost 5 bases, J lost 7 bases, and 18 bases lay in between. The CDR3 contains 15 residues.

This clone was observed a handful of times. A read error may produce the germline difference seen at one junction end. The DNA of the CDR3 is TGTGCCAACAGAGTGACAGTGAACAATGAAGCTTTCTTT. Amino acids: CANRVTVNNEAFF. The V call is TRBV27, the J call TRBJ1-1, with D possibly being TRBD1 (5 bases). This CDR3 region has 13 residues. Germline V gene data show CDR1 as MNHEY and CDR2 as SMNVEV (reference sequence).

This clone was detected many times. The V and J genes are TRBV4-3 and TRBJ2-1; 8 bases line up with TRBD2. Germline CDR1 LGHNA, CDR2 YSLEER. V shed 1 base and J 4 bases; nucleotides not matched to a gene: 6. This CDR3 comprises 16 residues. CDR3 residues: CASSQAGGGRYNEQFF. CDR3 nucleotides: TGCGCCAGCAGCCAAGCCGGGGGGGGCAGATACAATGAGCAGTTCTTC.

This clone was observed a handful of times. The chain employs TRBV28 and TRBJ2-7, with 13 bases lining up with TRBD2. CDR3 length: 15 amino acids. The germline V gene encodes CDR1 MDHEN and CDR2 SYDVKM. With V trimmed by 5 bases and J by 6 bases, 7 bases remained unmatched. The CDR3, as DNA: TGTGCCAGCAGTACCGGGACTAGCGGGGTTCGCGAGCAGTACTTC. Its protein product is CASSTGTSGVREQYF.